The 30 T cell receptor beta chains presented below share a single source sample, sequenced in a study of cytomegalovirus exposure and HLA in healthy donors. 13 Jbeta primers and 60 Vbeta primers were used for the PCR. This table comes from immunoSEQ multiplex PCR, and its TCRdb copy is limited to in-frame clones, with some not included. The sample has 250,000 or so clones; approximately 80% are singletons. Sequenced sample: PBMCs. Every receptor here comes from a woman aged 55-70 years in good health and CMV-seropositive.

A single count supports this clone. This chain links TRBV2 with TRBJ1-1; D uncertain. CDR3 length: 11 amino acids. The germline gives CDR1 SNHLY, CDR2 FYNNEI. Trimming left V 7 bases short and J 3 bases short, with 6 bases between. Here the CDR3 reads CASNQYTEAFF. The CDR3 DNA follows: TGTGCCAGCAACCAGTACACTGAAGCTTTCTTT.

V and J are TRBV16 and TRBJ2-4; 8 nucleotides align to TRBD1. Germline CDR1 and CDR2: KGHSY and FQNENV. After removal of 4 bases from V and 5 bases from J, the junction contained 10 bases not matched to a gene. This CDR3 comprises 16 residues. CDR3 nucleotides: TGTGCCAGCAGCCCTCTCTCCCGGGACAGGCAAAACATTCAGTACTTC. Amino acids: CASSPLSRDRQNIQYF.

The rearrangement links TRBV21-1 to TRBJ2-7; TRBD1, the table's D call, was not compared with the DNA. TRBV21-1 is tagged as a pseudogene. CDR3 length: 16 amino acids. DNA for the CDR3: TGTGCCAGCAGCAAAACTGACAGGGAGAGGTCCTACGAGCAGTACTTC. Translating gives CASSKTDRERSYEQYF.

The genes are TRBV5-4 and TRBJ2-1; tentatively, D is TRBD1 (5 bases). Between the trimmed V and J ends, which lost 2 bases and 0 bases, there was a span of 15 bases. The germline gives CDR1 SGHNT, CDR2 YYREEE (reference sequence). The CDR3 extends over 17 amino acids. The CDR3: CASSFLQVGFSYNEQFF. CDR3 nucleotides: TGTGCCAGCAGCTTTTTACAGGTAGGATTCTCCTACAATGAGCAGTTCTTC.

The rearrangement links TRBV19 to TRBJ2-1, with 7 bases fitting TRBD2. Trimming took 3 bases from V and 1 from J; bases not matched to a gene: 18. The CDR3 has 20 amino acids. Germline V gene sequence: CDR1 LNHDA, CDR2 SQIVND (reference sequence). DNA of the CDR3: TGTGCCAGTAGTATTTCCCATGGTTATGCGGGAGCGTGGTCCTACAATGAGCAGTTCTTC. Its protein product is CASSISHGYAGAWSYNEQFF.

This clone was seen a few times. The genes are TRBV19 and TRBJ2-1; perhaps TRBD2 as D (6 bases). Per the germline V gene, CDR1 is LNHDA and CDR2 is SQIVND (reference sequence). V dropped 3 bases and J dropped 3 bases, with 12 bases sitting between them. The CDR3 extends over 15 amino acids. This CDR3 reads CASSMEGLRYNEQFF. The DNA for the CDR3 is TGTGCCAGTAGTATGGAGGGACTTCGCTACAATGAGCAGTTCTTC.

The chain joins TRBV18 to TRBJ1-2; a weak D match, TRBD1 (6 bases). Germline CDR1 and CDR2: KGHSH and LQKENI. This CDR3 has 13 amino acids. Between the trimmed V and J ends, which lost 6 bases and 8 bases, there was a span of 16 bases. The CDR3 loop reads CASSRTVLEGYTF. The CDR3 nucleotides read TGTGCCAGCTCCCGGACAGTCCTTGAGGGCTACACCTTC.

The chain couples TRBV19 to TRBJ1-5; 10 positions match TRBD1. This CDR3 has 16 residues. Germline lookup yields CDR1 LNHDA and CDR2 SQIVND (reference sequence). The V segment lost 5 bases and the J segment 7 bases; nucleotides outside the gene matches: 11. CDR3 bases: TGTGCCAGTAGTGCCCGCGACAGGGGGCGAGACCAGCCCCAGCATTTT. This codes for CASSARDRGRDQPQHF.

The chain is built from TRBV9 and TRBJ1-3, with D possibly TRBD1 on 6 matching bases. Per the germline V gene, CDR1 is SGDLS and CDR2 is YYNGEE. V lost 3 bases and J 4 bases, leaving 14 bases between the germline ends. The CDR3 extends over 15 amino acids. CDR3 in amino acids: CASSARGRGGNTIYF. CDR3 DNA: TGTGCCAGCAGCGCGAGGGGCAGGGGAGGAAACACCATATATTTT.

A few counts support this clone. V gene TRBV5-1 combines with J gene TRBJ1-5; tentative D call: TRBD1 (5 bases). Trimming took 0 bases from V and 0 from J, leaving 7 bases between them. Germline loops: CDR1 SGHRS, CDR2 YFSETQ. This CDR3 is 15 amino acids long. DNA of the CDR3: TGCGCCAGCAGCTTGGGGGACTTTAGCAATCAGCCCCAGCATTTT. This codes for CASSLGDFSNQPQHF.

This clone occurred once. The V gene is TRBV30, the J gene TRBJ1-2, with TRBD1 as a possible D gene (6 bases). CDR1 is GTSNPN and CDR2 is SVGIG in the germline V gene (reference sequence). V lost 4 bases and J 6 bases, leaving 12 bases between the germline ends. This CDR3 spans 12 amino acids. The CDR3 loop is CAWMRGGDGYTF. In nucleotides, the CDR3 is TGTGCCTGGATGAGGGGGGGGGATGGCTACACCTTC.

This clone was seen more than once but under ten times. Here the CDR3 DNA reads TGTGCCAGTAGTAACCCTTTTAGGGTTTCCGGGGGGAACACTGAAGCTTTCTTT. Translated: CASSNPFRVSGGNTEAFF. The rearrangement uses TRBV19 and TRBJ1-1, with D possibly being TRBD1 (5 bases). CDR1 LNHDA and CDR2 SQIVND come from the germline V gene (reference sequence). CDR3 length: 18 residues. V lost 4 bases and J lost 1, with 22 bases in between.

The chain is built from TRBV5-8 and TRBJ1-1, with D possibly matching TRBD1 (5 bases). Germline CDR1 reads SGHTS; CDR2 reads YDEGEE. Trimming shortened V by 4 bases and J by 1 base, and 17 bases separated the two germline ends. CDR3 length: 16 amino acids. The CDR3 is CASSPGAGEGNTEAFF. The CDR3 bases are TGTGCCAGCAGCCCCGGCGCGGGGGAGGGGAACACTGAAGCTTTCTTT.

The chain recombines TRBV7-9 with TRBJ2-2, with D perhaps TRBD2 (6 bases). The CDR3 has 16 amino acids. Trimming left V 3 bases short and J 0 bases short, with 11 bases between. Germline CDR1 is SEHNR and CDR2 is FQNEAQ (reference sequence). The CDR3 spells CASSFRDSANTGELFF. The CDR3 region has the DNA TGTGCCAGCAGCTTCCGGGACTCCGCGAACACCGGGGAGCTGTTTTTT.

The chain recombines TRBV5-8 with TRBJ2-3; 8 nucleotides agree with TRBD2. This CDR3 region has 16 residues. Germline V gene sequence: CDR1 SGHTS, CDR2 YDEGEE. Losses at the gene ends were 4 bases for V and 5 bases for J; bases not matched to a gene: 12. CDR3 in amino acids: CASSVHQGLAGDTQYF. The CDR3 DNA is TGTGCCAGCAGCGTTCACCAGGGGCTAGCGGGAGATACGCAGTATTTT.

This clone was counted a few times. This sequence joins TRBV10-3 and TRBJ1-6; a weak D match, TRBD1 (6 bases). V lost 6 bases and J lost 7, with 13 bases in between. CDR3 size: 14 residues. Germline V gene data show CDR1 as ENHRY and CDR2 as SYGVKD. The CDR3 DNA follows: TGTGCCATCAGACCGGGGGGGGCGAATTCACCCCTCCACTTT. Protein sequence: CAIRPGGANSPLHF.

The chain couples TRBV9 to TRBJ2-2; D is undetermined. The CDR3 loop spans 14 amino acids. Germline V gene sequence: CDR1 SGDLS, CDR2 YYNGEE. The ends were cut back, 3 bases at V and 3 bases at J, with 9 bases in the middle. CDR3 nucleotide sequence: TGTGCCAGCAGCGAGGTCCAGGACACCGGGGAGCTGTTTTTT. It specifies CASSEVQDTGELFF.

This sequence joins TRBV28 and TRBJ2-7; 8 bases fit TRBD2. CDR3 length: 14 amino acids. Per the germline V gene, CDR1 is MDHEN and CDR2 is SYDVKM. J was trimmed by 2 bases and V by 6 bases; bases with no gene match: 6. In DNA form, the CDR3 reads TGTGCCAGCAGCCTTCGGGGGGGGGCCTACGAGCAGTACTTC. As protein: CASSLRGGAYEQYF.

V is TRBV12-5 and J is TRBJ1-4, with TRBD1 as a possible D gene (6 bases). Germline assignment: CDR1 LGHNT and CDR2 FRNRAP. This CDR3 has 14 residues. V was pared by 7 bases and J by 10 bases, with 19 bases between. Here the CDR3 DNA reads TGTGCTAGTGCGGCAGACAGGTCTGTTGCAAAACTGTTTTTT. It yields the protein CASAADRSVAKLFF.

This clone occurred many times. The V gene is TRBV18, the J gene TRBJ1-2; weak D call: TRBD1 (6 bases). This CDR3 spans 14 amino acids. CDR1 and CDR2 from the germline V gene are KGHSH and LQKENI. Deletions cut 2 bases from V and 0 bases from J, with 7 bases between. Here the CDR3 reads CASSPNRANYGYTF. In DNA, the CDR3 is TGTGCCAGCTCACCAAACAGGGCTAACTATGGCTACACCTTC.

The chain couples TRBV30 to TRBJ1-2; D is ambiguous. Deletions cut 0 bases from V and 4 bases from J, with 6 bases between. Germline loops: CDR1 GTSNPN, CDR2 SVGIG (reference sequence). The CDR3 is 12 residues long. The CDR3 coding sequence is TGTGCCTGGAGTGTGGGCACCTATGGCTACACCTTC. It translates to CAWSVGTYGYTF.

The V gene is TRBV6-6, the J gene TRBJ2-4, with 8 bases identical to TRBD2. Trimming cost V 6 bases and J 4 bases; bases outside gene matches: 5. The CDR3 has 14 amino acids. Germline CDR1 and CDR2: MNHNY and SVGAGI (reference sequence). CDR3 sequence (DNA): TGTGCCAGCAGAGTAACTAGCGGTAAAAACATTCAGTACTTC. Translated, it gives CASRVTSGKNIQYF.

Only a few counts were recorded for this clone. The chain recombines TRBV7-9 with TRBJ2-5, with TRBD2 as a possible D gene (6 bases). V lost 1 base to trimming and J lost 3 bases, with 9 bases between them. The germline V gene has CDR1 SEHNR and CDR2 FQNEAQ (reference sequence). The CDR3 runs 14 residues. The CDR3 protein is CASSLEASEETQYF. The DNA of the CDR3 is TGTGCCAGCAGCTTAGAGGCTAGCGAAGAGACCCAGTACTTC. Variable domain in full (rest from reference TRBV7-9 and TRBJ2-5): DTGVSQNPRHKITKRGQNVTFRCDPISEHNRLYWYRQTLGQGPEFLTYFQNEAQLEKSRLLSDRFSAERPKGSFSTLEIQRTEQGDSAMYLCASSLEASEETQYFGPGTRLLVL.

CDR3 nucleotides: TGTGCCACCAGCAGAGACGACACCATATATTTT. Its translation: CATSRDDTIYF. The chain is built from TRBV15 and TRBJ1-3; D is uncertain. This CDR3 region has 11 residues. The V end was cut by 0 bases, the J end by 8 bases, with 2 bases between. From germline, CDR1 is LNHNV and CDR2 YYDKDF (reference sequence).

This chain uses TRBV19 with TRBJ2-7; no clear D. In germline, CDR1 is LNHDA, CDR2 SQIVND (reference sequence). This CDR3 region has 16 residues. V lost 6 bases, J lost 2 bases, and 20 bases lay in between. The CDR3 here is CASRRSSDSITYEQYF. In nucleotides, the CDR3 is TGTGCCAGTAGACGGAGCAGTGACTCGATAACCTACGAGCAGTACTTC. Drawing the rest from reference TRBV19 and TRBJ2-7, the complete variable domain is DGGITQSPKYLFRKEGQNVTLSCEQNLNHDAMYWYRQDPGQGLRLIYYSQIVNDFQKGDIAEGYSVSREKKESFPLTVTSAQKNPTAFYLCASRRSSDSITYEQYFGPGTRLTVT.

CDR3 coding DNA: TGTGCCAGCAGCTTAGGGACAGGGGGCCTCGAGCAGTACTTC. Its translation is CASSLGTGGLEQYF. The chain combines TRBV11-2 with TRBJ2-7; 11 bases align to TRBD1. The CDR3 consists of 14 residues. Looked up from germline, CDR1 is SGHAT and CDR2 is FQNNGV. The junction had 2 bases not matched to a gene; V was cut back by 1 base and J by 6 bases.

The rearrangement uses TRBV12-5 and TRBJ2-1, with 8 nucleotides matching TRBD2. V was pared by 1 base and J by 6 bases, with 14 bases of the junction left unmatched. CDR3 length: 18 amino acids. Germline lookup yields CDR1 LGHNT and CDR2 FRNRAP. CDR3 loop: CASGLALGLGGRSNEQFF. The CDR3 DNA sequence: TGTGCTAGTGGTTTGGCCCTGGGACTAGGAGGTAGAAGCAATGAGCAGTTCTTC.

The rearrangement joins TRBV12-5 to TRBJ2-3, with D possibly matching TRBD2 (6 bases). Germline values: CDR1 LGHNT, CDR2 FRNRAP. V lost 2 bases and J lost 1, with 13 bases in between. The CDR3 sequence is 16 residues long. The CDR3 region is CASGLPTPGGTDTQYF. The CDR3 bases are TGTGCTAGTGGTTTGCCCACCCCGGGAGGCACAGATACGCAGTATTTT.

This rearrangement joins TRBV18 to TRBJ2-3, with 9 nucleotides matching TRBD1. Germline V gives CDR1 KGHSH, CDR2 LQKENI. With V trimmed by 1 base and J by 0 bases, 2 bases remained unmatched. There are 16 residues in the CDR3. The CDR3 sequence: CASSPRGQGSTDTQYF. The CDR3, as DNA: TGTGCCAGCTCACCACGTGGACAGGGGAGCACAGATACGCAGTATTTT. The full variable domain, with the rest looked up from reference TRBV18 and TRBJ2-3, is NAGVMQNPRHLVRRRGQEARLRCSPMKGHSHVYWYRQLPEEGLKFMVYLQKENIIDESGMPKERFSAEFPKEGPSILRIQQVVRGDSAAYFCASSPRGQGSTDTQYFGPGTRLTVL.

V and J are TRBV6-1 and TRBJ1-2; a weak D match, TRBD1 (6 bases). V was pared by 5 bases and J by 4 bases, with 11 bases between. CDR1 and CDR2 from the germline V gene are MNHNS and SASEGT. There are 13 residues in the CDR3. The CDR3: CASSTGLGYGYTF. The CDR3 nucleotides read TGTGCCAGCAGTACAGGGTTGGGCTATGGCTACACCTTC.